This is a list of T cell receptor beta chains from one sample in a study of Ad26.COV2.S vaccination and SARS-CoV-2 variants. The repertoire was sequenced with immunoSEQ multiplex PCR; TCRdb's copy has only in-frame clones and lacks some. This table has approximately 340,000 clones, about 85% appearing once. This material consisted of peripheral blood, taken in a trial of Ad26.COV2.S vaccine versus placebo. The receptor set was obtained from a person between 18 and 59 years old who received the Ad26.COV2.S COVID-19 vaccine or a placebo. The CDR3 runs from the conserved cysteine through the conserved F or W.

v_call	cdr3_aa
TRBV7-9	CASSNGLANEQFF
TRBV7-2	CASSLVTVLAKNIQYF
TRBV19	CASSIGDRGAGANVLTF
TRBV6-2/TRBV6-3	CASSPLTSTDTQYF
TRBV4-3	CASSPRSNTEAFF
TRBV9	CASSTGSYEQYF
TRBV9	CASSYGTSGPHTDTQYF
TRBV2	CADRGLTSGNTIYF
TRBV4-1	CASRELPVSLNTEAFF
TRBV9	CASSPIQGTTDTQYF
TRBV27	CASSFKRDSYEQYF
TRBV30	CAWSKETAQETQYF
TRBV5-6	CASSGGLLRRYEQYF